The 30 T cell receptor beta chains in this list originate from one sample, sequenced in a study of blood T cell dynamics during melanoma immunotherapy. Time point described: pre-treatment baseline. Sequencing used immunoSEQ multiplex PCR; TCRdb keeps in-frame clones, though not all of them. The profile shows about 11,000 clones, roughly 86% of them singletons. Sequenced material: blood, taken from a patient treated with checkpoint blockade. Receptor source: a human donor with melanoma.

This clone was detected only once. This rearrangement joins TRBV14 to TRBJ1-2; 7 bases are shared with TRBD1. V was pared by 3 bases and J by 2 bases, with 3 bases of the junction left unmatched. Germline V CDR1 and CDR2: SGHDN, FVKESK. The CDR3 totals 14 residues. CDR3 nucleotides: TGTGCCAGCAGCCAGGCAGGGGGGAACTATGGCTACACCTTC. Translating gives CASSQAGGNYGYTF.

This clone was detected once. CDR3 DNA: TGCGCCAGCAGCCGGACGCCGGCCAGCTCTGGGGCCAACGTCCTGACTTTC. Translation gives CASSRTPASSGANVLTF. V and J are TRBV5-1 and TRBJ2-6; D unclear. CDR3 length: 17 residues. The V end was cut by 4 bases, the J end by 0 bases, with 14 bases between. Germline assignment: CDR1 SGHRS and CDR2 YFSETQ.

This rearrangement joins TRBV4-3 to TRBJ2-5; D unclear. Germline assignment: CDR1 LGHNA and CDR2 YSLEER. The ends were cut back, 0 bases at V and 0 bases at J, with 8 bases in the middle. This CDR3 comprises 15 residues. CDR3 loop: CASSQERRYQETQYF. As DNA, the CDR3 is TGCGCCAGCAGCCAAGAGAGGCGGTACCAAGAGACCCAGTACTTC.

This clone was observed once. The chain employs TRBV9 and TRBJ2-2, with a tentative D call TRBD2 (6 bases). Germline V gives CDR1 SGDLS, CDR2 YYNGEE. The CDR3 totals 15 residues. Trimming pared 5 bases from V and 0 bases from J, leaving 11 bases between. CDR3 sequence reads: CASRAGNTNTGELFF. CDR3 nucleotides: TGTGCCAGCAGGGCGGGGAACACGAACACCGGGGAGCTGTTTTTT.

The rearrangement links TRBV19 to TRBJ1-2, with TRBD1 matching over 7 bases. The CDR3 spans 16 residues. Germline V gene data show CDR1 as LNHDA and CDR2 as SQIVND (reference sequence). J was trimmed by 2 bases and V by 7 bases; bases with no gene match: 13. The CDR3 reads CASTDKGDSKNYGYTF. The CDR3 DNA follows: TGTGCCAGTACCGATAAAGGGGACAGTAAAAACTATGGCTACACCTTC.

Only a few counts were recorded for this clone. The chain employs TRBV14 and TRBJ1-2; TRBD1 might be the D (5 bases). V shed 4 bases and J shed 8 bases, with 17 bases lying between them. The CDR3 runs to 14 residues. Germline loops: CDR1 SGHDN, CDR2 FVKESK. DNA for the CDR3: TGTGCCAGCAGCCCGATTCAGGGACGGAGGGGCTACACCTTC. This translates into CASSPIQGRRGYTF.

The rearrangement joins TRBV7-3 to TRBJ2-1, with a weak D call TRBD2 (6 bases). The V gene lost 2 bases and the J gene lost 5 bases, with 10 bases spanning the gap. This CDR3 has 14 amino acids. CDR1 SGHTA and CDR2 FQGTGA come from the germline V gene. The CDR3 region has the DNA TGTGCCAGCAGCTTAGGAGGGGTCAACAATGAGCAGTTCTTC. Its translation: CASSLGGVNNEQFF. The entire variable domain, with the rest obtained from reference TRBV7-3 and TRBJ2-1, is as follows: GAGVSQTPSNKVTEKGKYVELRCDPISGHTALYWYRQSLGQGPEFLIYFQGTGAADDSGLPNDRFFAVRPEGSVSTLKIQRTERGDSAVYLCASSLGGVNNEQFFGPGTRLTVL.

CDR3 sequence (DNA): TGTGCCTCTCGGGGGGCGAACACTGAAGCTTTCTTT. Translating gives CASRGANTEAFF. The J gene is TRBJ1-1, the V gene TRBV11-3, with D maybe TRBD1 (6 bases). Germline V CDR1 and CDR2: SGHNT, YENEEA. Trimming took off 11 bases at V and 1 base at J, with 11 bases between the two ends. The CDR3 is 12 amino acids. The complete variable domain, with remaining parts taken from reference TRBV11-3 and TRBJ1-1, reads EAGVVQSPRYKIIEKKQPVAFWCNPISGHNTLYWYLQNLGQGPELLIRYENEEAVDDSQLPKDRFSAERLKGVDSTLKIQPAELGDSAVYLCASRGANTEAFFGQGTRLTVV.

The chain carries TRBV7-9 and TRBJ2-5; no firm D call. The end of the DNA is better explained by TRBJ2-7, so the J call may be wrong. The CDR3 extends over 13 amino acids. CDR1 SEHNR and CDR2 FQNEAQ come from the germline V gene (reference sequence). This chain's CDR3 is CASSLEYTYEQYF. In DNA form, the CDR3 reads TGTGCCAGCAGCTTAGAGTACACCTACGAGCAGTACTTC.

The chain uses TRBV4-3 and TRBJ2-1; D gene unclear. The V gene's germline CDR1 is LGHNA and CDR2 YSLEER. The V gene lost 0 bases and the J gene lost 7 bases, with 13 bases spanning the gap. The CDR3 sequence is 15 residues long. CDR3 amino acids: CASSQDGNRLNEQFF. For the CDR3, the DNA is TGCGCCAGCAGCCAAGATGGAAACAGACTTAATGAGCAGTTCTTC.

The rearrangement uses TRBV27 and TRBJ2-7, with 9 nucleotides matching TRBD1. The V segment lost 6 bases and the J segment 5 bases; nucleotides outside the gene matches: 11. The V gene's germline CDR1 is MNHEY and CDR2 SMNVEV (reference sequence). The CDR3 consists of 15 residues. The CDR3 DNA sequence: TGTGCCAGCAGGATATCCGGGACAGGGCGTGACGAGCAGTACTTC. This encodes CASRISGTGRDEQYF.

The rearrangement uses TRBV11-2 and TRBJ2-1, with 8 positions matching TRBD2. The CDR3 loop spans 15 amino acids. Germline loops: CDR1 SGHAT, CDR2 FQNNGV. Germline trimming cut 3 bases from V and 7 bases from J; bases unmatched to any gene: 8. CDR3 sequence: CASSLEAGVLNEQFF. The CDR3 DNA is TGTGCCAGCAGCTTGGAAGCGGGGGTTCTTAATGAGCAGTTCTTC.

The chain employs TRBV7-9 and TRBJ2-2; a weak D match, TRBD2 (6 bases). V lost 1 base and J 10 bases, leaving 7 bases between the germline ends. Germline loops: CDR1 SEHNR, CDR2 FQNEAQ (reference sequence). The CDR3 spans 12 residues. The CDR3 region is CASSLGRAELFF. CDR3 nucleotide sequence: TGTGCCAGCAGCTTAGGGAGGGCGGAGCTGTTTTTT.

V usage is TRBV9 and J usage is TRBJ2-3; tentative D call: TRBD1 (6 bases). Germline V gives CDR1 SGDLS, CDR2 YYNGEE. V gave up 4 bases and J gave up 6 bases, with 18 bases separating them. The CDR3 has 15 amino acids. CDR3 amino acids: CASSPTQGPWDTQYF. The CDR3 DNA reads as TGTGCCAGCAGCCCCACACAGGGCCCCTGGGATACGCAGTATTTT.

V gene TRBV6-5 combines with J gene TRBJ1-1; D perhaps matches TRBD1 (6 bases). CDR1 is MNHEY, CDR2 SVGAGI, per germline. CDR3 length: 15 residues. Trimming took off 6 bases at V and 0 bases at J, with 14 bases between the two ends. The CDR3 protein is CASSPGQLMNTEAFF. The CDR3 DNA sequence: TGTGCCAGCAGCCCCGGACAGTTAATGAACACTGAAGCTTTCTTT.

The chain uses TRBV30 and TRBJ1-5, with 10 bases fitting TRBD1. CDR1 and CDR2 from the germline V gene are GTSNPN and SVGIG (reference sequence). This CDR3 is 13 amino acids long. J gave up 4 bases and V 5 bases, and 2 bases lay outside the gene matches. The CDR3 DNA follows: TGTGCCTGGGGACAGGGGGGAAATCAGCCCCAGCATTTT. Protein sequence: CAWGQGGNQPQHF.

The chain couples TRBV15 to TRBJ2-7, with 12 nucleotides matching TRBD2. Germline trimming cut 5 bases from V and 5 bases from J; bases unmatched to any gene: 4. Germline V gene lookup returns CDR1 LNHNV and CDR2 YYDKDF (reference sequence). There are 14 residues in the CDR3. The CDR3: CATSAGLAGHEQYF. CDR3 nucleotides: TGTGCCACCAGCGCCGGACTAGCGGGGCACGAGCAGTACTTC.

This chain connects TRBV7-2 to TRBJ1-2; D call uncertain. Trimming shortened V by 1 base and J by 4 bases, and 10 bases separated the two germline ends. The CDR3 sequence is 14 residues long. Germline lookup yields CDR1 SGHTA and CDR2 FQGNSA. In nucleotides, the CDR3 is TGTGCCAGCAGCTTAGGATGGGGAACCTATGGCTACACCTTC. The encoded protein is CASSLGWGTYGYTF.

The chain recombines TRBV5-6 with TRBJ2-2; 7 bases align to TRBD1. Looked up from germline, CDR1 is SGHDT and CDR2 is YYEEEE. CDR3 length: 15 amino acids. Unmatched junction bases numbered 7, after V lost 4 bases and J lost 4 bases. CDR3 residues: CASSTKGQSTGELFF. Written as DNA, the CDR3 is TGTGCCAGCAGCACGAAGGGACAGAGCACCGGGGAGCTGTTTTTT.

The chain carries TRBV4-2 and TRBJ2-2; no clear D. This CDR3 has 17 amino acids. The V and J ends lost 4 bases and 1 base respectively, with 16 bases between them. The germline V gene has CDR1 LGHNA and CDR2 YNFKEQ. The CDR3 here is CASSPLGLDLNTGELFF. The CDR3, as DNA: TGTGCCAGCAGCCCTCTTGGCCTGGATCTGAACACCGGGGAGCTGTTTTTT.

This chain's CDR3 is CASHRQGEGGYTF. The CDR3 nucleotides read TGTGCCAGCCACAGACAGGGGGAAGGAGGCTACACCTTC. The rearrangement uses TRBV7-2 and TRBJ1-2, with 9 bases aligning to TRBD1. There are 13 residues in the CDR3. Germline CDR1 reads SGHTA; CDR2 reads FQGNSA. Losses at the gene ends were 8 bases for V and 8 bases for J; bases not matched to a gene: 9.

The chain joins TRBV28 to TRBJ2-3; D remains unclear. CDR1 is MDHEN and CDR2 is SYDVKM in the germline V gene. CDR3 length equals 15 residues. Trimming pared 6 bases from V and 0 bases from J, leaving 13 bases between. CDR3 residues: CASSPRDISTDTQYF. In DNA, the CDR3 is TGTGCCAGCAGCCCTAGAGACATCAGCACAGATACGCAGTATTTT.

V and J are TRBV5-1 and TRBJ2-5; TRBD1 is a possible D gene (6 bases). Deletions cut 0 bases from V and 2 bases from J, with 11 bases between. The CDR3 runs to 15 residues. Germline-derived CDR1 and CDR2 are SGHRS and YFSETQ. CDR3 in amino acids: CASSLATTGQETQYF. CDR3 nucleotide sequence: TGCGCCAGCAGCTTGGCCACGACAGGTCAAGAGACCCAGTACTTC.

DNA for the CDR3: TGTGCCAGCAGCGTCGGGACTCTACCCACAGATACGCAGTATTTT. Encoded protein: CASSVGTLPTDTQYF. V and J are TRBV11-3 and TRBJ2-3, with a possible D match to TRBD2 (6 bases). Germline CDR1 reads SGHNT; CDR2 reads YENEEA. This CDR3 is built from 15 residues. Trimming took 5 bases from V and 2 from J, leaving 14 bases between them.

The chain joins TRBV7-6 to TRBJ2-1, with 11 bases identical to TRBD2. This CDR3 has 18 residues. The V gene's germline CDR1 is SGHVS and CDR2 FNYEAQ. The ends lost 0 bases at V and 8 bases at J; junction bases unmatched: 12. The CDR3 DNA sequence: TGTGCCAGCAGCTTAGCGAAGTTAGCGGGGGGGCTAGAGGATGAGCAGTTCTTC. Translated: CASSLAKLAGGLEDEQFF. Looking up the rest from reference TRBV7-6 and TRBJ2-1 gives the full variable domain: GAGVSQSPRYKVTKRGQDVALRCDPISGHVSLYWYRQALGQGPEFLTYFNYEAQQDKSGLPNDRFSAERPEGSISTLTIQRTEQRDSAMYRCASSLAKLAGGLEDEQFFGPGTRLTVL.

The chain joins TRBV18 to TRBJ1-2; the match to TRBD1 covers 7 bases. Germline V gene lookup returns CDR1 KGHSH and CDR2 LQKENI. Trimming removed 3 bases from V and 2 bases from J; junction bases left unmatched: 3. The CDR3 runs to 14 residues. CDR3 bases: TGTGCCAGCTCACCTAGGACAGGAAACTATGGCTACACCTTC. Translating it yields CASSPRTGNYGYTF.

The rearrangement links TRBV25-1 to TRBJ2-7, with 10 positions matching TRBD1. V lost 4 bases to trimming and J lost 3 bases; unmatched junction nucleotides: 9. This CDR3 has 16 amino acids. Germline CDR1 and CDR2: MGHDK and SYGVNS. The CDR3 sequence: CASSAPSTGGVYEQYF. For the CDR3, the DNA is TGTGCCAGCAGTGCCCCTTCGACAGGGGGCGTCTACGAGCAGTACTTC.

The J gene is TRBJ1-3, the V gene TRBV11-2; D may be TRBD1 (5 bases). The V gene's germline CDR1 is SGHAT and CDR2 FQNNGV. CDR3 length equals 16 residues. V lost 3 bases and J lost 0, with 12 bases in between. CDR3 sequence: CASSLGHVLSGNTIYF. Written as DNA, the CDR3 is TGTGCCAGCAGCTTGGGGCATGTGCTCTCTGGAAACACCATATATTTT.

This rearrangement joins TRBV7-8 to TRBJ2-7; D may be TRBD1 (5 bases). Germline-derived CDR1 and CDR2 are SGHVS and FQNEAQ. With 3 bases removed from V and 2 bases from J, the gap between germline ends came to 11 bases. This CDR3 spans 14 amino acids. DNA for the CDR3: TGTGCCAGCAGCTTGGAGCAGGGCCCCTACGAGCAGTACTTC. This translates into CASSLEQGPYEQYF.

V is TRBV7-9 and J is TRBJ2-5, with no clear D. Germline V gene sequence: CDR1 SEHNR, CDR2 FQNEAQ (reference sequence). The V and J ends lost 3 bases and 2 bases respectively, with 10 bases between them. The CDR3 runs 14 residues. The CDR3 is CASSLTGLQETQYF. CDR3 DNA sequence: TGTGCCAGCAGCTTGACCGGCCTTCAAGAGACCCAGTACTTC.